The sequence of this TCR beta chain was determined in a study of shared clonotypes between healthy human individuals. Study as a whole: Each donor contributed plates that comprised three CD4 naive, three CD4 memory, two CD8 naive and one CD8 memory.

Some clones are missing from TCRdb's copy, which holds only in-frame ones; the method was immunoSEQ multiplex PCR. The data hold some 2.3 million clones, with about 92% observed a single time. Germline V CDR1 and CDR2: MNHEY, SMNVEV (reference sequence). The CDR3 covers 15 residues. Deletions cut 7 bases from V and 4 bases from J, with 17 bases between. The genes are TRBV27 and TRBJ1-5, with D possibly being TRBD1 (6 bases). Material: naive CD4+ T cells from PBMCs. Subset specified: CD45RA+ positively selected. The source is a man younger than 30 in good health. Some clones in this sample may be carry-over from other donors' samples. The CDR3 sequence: CASKSIQGGNQPQHF. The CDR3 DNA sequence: TGTGCCAGCAAGTCGATACAGGGAGGGAATCAGCCCCAGCATTTT.